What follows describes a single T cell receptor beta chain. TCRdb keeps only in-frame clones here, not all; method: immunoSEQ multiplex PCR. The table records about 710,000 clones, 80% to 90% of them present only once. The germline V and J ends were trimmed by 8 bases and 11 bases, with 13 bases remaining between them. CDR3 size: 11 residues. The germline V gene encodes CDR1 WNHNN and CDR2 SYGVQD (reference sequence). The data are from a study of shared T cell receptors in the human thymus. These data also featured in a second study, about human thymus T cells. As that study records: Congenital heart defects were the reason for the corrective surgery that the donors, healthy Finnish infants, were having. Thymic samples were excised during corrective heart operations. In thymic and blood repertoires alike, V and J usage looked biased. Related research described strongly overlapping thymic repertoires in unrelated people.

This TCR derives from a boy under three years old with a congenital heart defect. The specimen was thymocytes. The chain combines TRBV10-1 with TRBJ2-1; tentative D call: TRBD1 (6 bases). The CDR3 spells CASGDTDKQFF. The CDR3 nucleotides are TGCGCCAGCGGGGACACGGATAAGCAGTTCTTC.